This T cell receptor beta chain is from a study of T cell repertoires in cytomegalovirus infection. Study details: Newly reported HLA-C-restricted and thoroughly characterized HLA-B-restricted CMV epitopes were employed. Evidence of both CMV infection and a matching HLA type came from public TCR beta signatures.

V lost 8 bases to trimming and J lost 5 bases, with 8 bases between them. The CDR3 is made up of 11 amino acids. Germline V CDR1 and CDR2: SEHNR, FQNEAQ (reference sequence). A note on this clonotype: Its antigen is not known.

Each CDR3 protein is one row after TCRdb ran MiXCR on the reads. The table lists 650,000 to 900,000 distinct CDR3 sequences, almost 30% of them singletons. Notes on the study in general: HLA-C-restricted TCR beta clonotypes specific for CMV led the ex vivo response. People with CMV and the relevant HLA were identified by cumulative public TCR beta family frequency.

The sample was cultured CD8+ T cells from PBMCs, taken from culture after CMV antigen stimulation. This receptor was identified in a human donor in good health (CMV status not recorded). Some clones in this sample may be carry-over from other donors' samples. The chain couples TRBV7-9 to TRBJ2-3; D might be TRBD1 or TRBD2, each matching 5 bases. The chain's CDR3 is CASVRGDTQYF. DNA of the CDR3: TGTGCCAGCGTGAGGGGAGATACGCAGTATTTT. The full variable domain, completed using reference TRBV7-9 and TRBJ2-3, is DTGVSQNPRHKITKRGQNVTFRCDPISEHNRLYWYRQTLGQGPEFLTYFQNEAQLEKSRLLSDRFSAERPKGSFSTLEIQRTEQGDSAMYLCASVRGDTQYFGPGTRLTVL.